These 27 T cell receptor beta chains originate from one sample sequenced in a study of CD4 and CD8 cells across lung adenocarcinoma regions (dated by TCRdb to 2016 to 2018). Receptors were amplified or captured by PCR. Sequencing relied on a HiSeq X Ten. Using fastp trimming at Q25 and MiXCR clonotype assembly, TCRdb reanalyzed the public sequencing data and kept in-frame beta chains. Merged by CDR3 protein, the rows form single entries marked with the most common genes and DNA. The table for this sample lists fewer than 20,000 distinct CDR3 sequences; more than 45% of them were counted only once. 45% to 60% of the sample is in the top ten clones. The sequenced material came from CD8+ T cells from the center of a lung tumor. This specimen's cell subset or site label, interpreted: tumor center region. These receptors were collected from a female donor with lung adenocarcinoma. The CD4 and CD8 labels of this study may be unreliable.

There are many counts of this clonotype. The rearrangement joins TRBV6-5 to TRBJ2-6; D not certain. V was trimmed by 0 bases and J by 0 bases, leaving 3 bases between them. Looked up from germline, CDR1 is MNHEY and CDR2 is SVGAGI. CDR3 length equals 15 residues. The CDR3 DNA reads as TGTGCCAGCAGTTACTCAGACTCTGGGGCCAACGTCCTGACTTTC. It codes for CASSYSDSGANVLTF.

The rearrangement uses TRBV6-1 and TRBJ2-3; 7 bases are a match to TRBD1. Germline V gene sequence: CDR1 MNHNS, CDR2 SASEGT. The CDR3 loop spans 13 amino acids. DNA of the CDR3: TGTGCAGGACAGGCTTTATCTTCAGATACGCAGTATTTT. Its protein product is CAGQALSSDTQYF.

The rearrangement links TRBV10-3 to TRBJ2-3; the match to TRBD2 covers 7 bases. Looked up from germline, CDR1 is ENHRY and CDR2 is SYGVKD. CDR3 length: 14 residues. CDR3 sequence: CRGKEREGKDTQYF. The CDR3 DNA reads TGTCGCGGCAAGGAGCGGGAAGGCAAAGACACGCAGTATTTT.

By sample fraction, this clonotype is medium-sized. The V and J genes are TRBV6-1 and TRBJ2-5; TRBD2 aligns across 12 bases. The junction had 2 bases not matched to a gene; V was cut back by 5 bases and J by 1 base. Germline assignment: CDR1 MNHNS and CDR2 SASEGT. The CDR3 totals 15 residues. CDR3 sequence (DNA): TGTGCCAGCAGTCGGACTAGCGGGGTCCAAGAGACCCAGTACTTC. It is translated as CASSRTSGVQETQYF.

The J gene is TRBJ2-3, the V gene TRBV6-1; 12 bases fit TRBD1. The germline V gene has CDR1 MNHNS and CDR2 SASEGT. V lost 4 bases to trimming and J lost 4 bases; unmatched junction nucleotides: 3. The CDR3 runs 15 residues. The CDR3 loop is CASSAGTGGADTQYF. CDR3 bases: TGTGCCAGCAGTGCCGGGACAGGGGGCGCAGATACGCAGTATTTT.

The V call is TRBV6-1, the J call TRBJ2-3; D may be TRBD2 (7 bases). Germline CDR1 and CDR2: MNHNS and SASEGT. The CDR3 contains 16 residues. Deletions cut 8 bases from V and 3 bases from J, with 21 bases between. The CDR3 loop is CASGGHGGGGTDTQYF. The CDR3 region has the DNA TGTGCCAGCGGGGGGCACGGAGGCGGGGGAACAGATACGCAGTATTTT.

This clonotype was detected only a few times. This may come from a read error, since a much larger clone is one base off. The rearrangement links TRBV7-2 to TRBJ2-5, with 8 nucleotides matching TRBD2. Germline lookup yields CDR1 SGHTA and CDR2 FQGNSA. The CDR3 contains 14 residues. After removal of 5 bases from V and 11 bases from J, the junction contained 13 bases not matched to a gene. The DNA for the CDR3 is TGTGCCAGCAGCCGACAGCGGGAGTTAAGTGAGCAGTACTTC. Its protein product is CASSRQRELSEQYF.

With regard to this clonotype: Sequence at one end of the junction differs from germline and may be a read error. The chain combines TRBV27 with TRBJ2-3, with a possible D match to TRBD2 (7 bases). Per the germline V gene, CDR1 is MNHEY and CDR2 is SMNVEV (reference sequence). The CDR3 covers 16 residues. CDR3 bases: TGTGCCAGCACCGGTTGGGGGGGCACTAGCACAGATACGCAGTACTTT. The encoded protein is CASTGWGGTSTDTQYF.

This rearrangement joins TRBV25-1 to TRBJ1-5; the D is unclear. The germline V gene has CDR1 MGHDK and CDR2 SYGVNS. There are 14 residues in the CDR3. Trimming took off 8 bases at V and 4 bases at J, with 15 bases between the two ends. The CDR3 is CASGKGGVNQPQHF. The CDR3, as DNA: TGTGCCAGCGGAAAAGGCGGGGTGAATCAGCCCCAGCATTTT.

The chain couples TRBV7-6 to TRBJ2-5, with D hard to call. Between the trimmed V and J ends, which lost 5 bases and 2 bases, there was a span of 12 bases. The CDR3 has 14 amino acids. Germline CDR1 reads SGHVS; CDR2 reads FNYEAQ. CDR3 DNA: TGTGCCAGCAGCCCAACGGAGATACAAGAGACCCAGTACTTC. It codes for CASSPTEIQETQYF.

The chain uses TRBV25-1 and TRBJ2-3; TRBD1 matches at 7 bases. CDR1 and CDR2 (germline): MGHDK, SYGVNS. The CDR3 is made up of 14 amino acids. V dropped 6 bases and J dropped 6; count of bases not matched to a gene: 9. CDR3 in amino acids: CASRRTGQADTQYF. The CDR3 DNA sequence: TGTGCCAGCAGAAGGACAGGACAGGCCGATACGCAGTATTTT.

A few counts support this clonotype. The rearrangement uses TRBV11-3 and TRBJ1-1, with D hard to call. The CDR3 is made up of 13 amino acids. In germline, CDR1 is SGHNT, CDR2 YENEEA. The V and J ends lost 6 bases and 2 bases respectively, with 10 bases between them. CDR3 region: CASRDVGNTEAFF. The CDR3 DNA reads TGTGCCAGCAGGGACGTCGGTAACACTGAAGCTTTCTTT.

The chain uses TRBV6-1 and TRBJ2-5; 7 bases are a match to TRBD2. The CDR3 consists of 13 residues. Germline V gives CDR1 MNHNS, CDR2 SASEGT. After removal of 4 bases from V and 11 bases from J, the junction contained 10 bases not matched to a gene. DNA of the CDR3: TGTGCCAGCAGTGTGGGAGGGTTTGGTGAGCAGTACTTC. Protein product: CASSVGGFGEQYF.

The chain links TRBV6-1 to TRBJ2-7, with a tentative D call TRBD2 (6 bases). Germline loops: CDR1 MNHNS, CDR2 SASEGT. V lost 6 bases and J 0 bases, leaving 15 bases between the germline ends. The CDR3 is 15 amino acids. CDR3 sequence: CASSRTAEGSYEQYF. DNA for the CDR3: TGTGCCAGCAGCCGGACCGCGGAGGGCTCCTACGAGCAGTACTTC.

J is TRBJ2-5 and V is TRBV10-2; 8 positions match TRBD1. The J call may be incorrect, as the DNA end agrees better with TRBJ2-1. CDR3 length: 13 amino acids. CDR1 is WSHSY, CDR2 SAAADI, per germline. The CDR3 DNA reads TGCGCCAGCAGTGCCATCGGACAGGGCGGTCAGTTCTTC. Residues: CASSAIGQGGQFF.

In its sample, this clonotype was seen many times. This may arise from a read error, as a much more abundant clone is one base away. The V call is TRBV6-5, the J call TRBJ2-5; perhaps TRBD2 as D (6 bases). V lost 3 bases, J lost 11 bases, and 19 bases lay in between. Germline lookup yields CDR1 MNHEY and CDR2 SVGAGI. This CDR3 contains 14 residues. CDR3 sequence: CASSYKVAGWEQYF. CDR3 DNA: TGTGCCAGCAGTTATAAGGTTGCGGGATGGGAGCAGTACTTC.

CDR3 region: CASSKDRNYEQYF. The CDR3 coding sequence is TGTGCCAGCAGTAAGGACAGGAACTACGAGCAGTACTTC. V and J are TRBV6-1 and TRBJ2-5; 7 bases map to TRBD1. The J call may be in error: the DNA end matches TRBJ2-7 better. Germline CDR1 and CDR2: MNHNS and SASEGT. The CDR3 has 13 residues.

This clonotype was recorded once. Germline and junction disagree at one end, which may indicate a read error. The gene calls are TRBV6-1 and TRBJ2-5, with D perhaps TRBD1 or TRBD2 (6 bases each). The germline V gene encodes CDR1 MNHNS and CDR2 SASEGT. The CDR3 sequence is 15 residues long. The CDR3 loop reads CASSGRGSGAEALSF. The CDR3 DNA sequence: TGTGCCAGCAGCGGCAGGGGCTCGGGGGCCGAGGCCCTGTCTTTC.

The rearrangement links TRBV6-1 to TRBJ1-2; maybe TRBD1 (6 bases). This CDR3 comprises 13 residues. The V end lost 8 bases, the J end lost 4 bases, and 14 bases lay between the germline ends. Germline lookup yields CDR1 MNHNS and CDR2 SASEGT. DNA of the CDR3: TGTGCCAGCGTCTCCCAGGGGACCTATGGCTACACCTTC. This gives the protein CASVSQGTYGYTF.

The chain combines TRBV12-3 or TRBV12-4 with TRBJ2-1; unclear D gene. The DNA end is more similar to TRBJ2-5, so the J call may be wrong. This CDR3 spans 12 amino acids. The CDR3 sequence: CASSPYQETQYF. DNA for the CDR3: TGTGCCAGCAGCCCGTACCAAGAGACCCAGTACTTC.

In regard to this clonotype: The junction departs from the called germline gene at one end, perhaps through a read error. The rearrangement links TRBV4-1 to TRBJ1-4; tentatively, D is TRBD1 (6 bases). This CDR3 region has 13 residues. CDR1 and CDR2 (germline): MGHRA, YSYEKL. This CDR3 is CASSQEGAGSPVF. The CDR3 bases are TGCGCCAGCAGCCAAGAGGGGGCAGGGTCTCCTGTTTTT.

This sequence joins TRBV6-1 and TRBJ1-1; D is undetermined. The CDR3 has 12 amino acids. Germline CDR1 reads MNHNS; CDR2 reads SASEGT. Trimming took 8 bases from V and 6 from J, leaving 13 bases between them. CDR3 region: CASWAGRAEAFF. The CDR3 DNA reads TGTGCCAGCTGGGCCGGGAGGGCTGAAGCTTTCTTT.

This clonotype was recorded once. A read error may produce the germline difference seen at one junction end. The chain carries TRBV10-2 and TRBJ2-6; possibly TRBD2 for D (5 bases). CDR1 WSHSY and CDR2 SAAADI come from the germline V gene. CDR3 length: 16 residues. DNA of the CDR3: TGCGCCAGCAGTCCGGTCAGTAGGTCGGGGTCCAACGTCCAGACTTTC. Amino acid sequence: CASSPVSRSGSNVQTF.

In nucleotides, the CDR3 is TGCGCCAGCAGTGAGTCTGTCTCCTACAATGAGCAGTTCTTC. The encoded protein is CASSESVSYNEQFF. The chain links TRBV10-2 to TRBJ2-1, with D unresolved. Germline V lookup: CDR1 WSHSY, CDR2 SAAADI. Deletions cut 0 bases from V and 0 bases from J, with 3 bases between. This CDR3 comprises 14 residues.

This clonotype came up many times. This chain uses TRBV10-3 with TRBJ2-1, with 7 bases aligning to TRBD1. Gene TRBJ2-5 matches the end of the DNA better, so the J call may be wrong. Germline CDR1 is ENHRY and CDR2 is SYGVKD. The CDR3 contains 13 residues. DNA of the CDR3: TGTGCCATCAGTTGGGACAGCCGGGAGACCCAGTACTTC. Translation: CAISWDSRETQYF.

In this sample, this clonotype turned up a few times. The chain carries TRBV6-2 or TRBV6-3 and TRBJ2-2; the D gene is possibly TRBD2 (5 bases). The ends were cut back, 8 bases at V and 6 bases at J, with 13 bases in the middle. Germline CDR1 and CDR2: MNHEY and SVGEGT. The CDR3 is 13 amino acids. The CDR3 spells CASQTLAPGELFF. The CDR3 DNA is TGTGCCAGCCAGACTCTAGCCCCCGGGGAGCTGTTTTTT.

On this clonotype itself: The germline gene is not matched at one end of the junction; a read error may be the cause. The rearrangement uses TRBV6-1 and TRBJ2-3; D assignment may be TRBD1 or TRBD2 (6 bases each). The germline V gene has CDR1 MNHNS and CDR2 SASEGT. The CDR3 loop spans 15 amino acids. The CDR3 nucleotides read TGTGCCAGCGGTGACGGGGGCCGCCTCCCAGATACGCAGTACTTT. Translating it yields CASGDGGRLPDTQYF.